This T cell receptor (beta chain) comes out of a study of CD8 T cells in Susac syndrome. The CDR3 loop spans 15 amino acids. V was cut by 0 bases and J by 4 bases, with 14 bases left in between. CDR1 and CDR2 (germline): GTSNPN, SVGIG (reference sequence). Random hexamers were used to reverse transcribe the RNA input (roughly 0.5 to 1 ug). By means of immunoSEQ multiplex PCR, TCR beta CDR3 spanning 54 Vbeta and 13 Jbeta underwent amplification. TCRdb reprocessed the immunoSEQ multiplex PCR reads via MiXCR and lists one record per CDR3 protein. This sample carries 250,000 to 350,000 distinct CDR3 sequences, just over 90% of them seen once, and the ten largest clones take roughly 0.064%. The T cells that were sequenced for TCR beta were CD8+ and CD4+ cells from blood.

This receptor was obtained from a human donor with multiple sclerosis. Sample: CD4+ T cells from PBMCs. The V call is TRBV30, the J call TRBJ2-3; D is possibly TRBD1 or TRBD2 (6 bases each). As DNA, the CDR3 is TGTGCCTGGAGTGTACTCCGGGGGCCTTCAGATACGCAGTATTTT. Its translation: CAWSVLRGPSDTQYF. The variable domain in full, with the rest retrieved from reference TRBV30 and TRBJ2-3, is SQTIHQWPATLVQPVGSPLSLECTVEGTSNPNLYWYRQAAGRGLQLLFYSVGIGQISSEVPQNLSASRPQDRQFILSSKKLLLSDSGFYLCAWSVLRGPSDTQYFGPGTRLTVL.